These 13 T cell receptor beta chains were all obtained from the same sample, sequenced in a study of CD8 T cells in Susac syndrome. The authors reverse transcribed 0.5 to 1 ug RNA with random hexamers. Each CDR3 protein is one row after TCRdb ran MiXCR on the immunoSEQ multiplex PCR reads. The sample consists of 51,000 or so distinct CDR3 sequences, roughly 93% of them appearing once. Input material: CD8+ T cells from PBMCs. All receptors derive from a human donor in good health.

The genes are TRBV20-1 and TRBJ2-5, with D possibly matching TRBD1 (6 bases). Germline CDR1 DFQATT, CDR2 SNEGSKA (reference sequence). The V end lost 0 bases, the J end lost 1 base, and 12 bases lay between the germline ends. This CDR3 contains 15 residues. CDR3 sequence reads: CSARDPGHPQETQYF. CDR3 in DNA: TGCAGTGCTAGAGATCCGGGACACCCCCAAGAGACCCAGTACTTC.

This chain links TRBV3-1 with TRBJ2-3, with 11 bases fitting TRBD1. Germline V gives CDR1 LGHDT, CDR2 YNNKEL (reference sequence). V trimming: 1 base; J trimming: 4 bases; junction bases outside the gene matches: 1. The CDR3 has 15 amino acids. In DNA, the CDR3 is TGTGCCAGCAGCCAAGGGACAGGGGGCGCAGATACGCAGTATTTT. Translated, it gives CASSQGTGGADTQYF.

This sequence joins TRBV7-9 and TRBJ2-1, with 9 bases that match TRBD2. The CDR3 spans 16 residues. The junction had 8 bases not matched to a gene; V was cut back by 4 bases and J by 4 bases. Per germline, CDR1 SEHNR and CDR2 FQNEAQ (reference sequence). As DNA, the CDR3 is TGTGCCAGCAGCTCCATCGGGACTAGCCCTTACAATGAGCAGTTCTTC. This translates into CASSSIGTSPYNEQFF.

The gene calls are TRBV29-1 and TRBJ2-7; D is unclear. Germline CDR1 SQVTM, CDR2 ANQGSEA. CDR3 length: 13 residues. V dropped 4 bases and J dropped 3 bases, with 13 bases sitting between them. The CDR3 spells CSVGKDLSYEQYF. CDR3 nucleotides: TGCAGCGTTGGGAAGGACCTGAGCTACGAGCAGTACTTC.

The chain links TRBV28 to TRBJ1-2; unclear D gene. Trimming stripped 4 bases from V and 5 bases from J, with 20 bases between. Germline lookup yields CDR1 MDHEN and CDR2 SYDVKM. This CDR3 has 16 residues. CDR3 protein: CASSSRIKTLGYGYTF. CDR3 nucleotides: TGTGCCAGCAGTTCAAGGATCAAAACCCTAGGGTATGGCTACACCTTC.

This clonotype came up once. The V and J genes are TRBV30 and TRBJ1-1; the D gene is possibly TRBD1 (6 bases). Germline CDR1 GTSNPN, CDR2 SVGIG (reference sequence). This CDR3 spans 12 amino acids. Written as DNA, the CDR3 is TGTGCTGCCCCGAGGGGGAGCACTGAAGCTTTCTTT. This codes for CAAPRGSTEAFF.

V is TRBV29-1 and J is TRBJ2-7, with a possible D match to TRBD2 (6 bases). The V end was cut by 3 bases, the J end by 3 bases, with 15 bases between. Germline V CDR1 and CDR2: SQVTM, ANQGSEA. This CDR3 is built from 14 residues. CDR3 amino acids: CSVEDRGSGYEQYF. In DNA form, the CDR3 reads TGCAGCGTTGAGGACCGGGGGTCCGGCTACGAGCAGTACTTC.

The CDR3 sequence: CARPLGQPSNYGYTF. In DNA, the CDR3 is TGTGCCAGGCCCCTGGGACAGCCCTCTAACTATGGCTACACCTTC. J is TRBJ1-2 and V is TRBV2, with 7 bases aligning to TRBD1. Losses at the gene ends were 9 bases for V and 0 bases for J; bases not matched to a gene: 10. The CDR3 covers 15 residues. Germline V CDR1 and CDR2: SNHLY, FYNNEI.

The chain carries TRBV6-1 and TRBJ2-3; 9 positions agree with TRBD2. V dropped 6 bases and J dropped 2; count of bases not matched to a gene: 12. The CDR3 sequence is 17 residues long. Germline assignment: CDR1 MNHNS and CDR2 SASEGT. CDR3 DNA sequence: TGTGCCAGCAGCTGGCAAGCGGGAGGTCGAGACACAGATACGCAGTATTTT. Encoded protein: CASSWQAGGRDTDTQYF.

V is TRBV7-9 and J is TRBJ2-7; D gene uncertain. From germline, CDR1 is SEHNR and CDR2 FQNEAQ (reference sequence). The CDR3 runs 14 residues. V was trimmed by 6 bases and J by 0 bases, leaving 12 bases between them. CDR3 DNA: TGTGCCAGCAGTTTCACCGGCCTCTCCTACGAGCAGTACTTC. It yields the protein CASSFTGLSYEQYF. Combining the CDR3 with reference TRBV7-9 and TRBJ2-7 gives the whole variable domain DTGVSQNPRHKITKRGQNVTFRCDPISEHNRLYWYRQTLGQGPEFLTYFQNEAQLEKSRLLSDRFSAERPKGSFSTLEIQRTEQGDSAMYLCASSFTGLSYEQYFGPGTRLTVT.

CDR3 protein: CASSLGRTGFVGTGANVLTF. Here the CDR3 DNA reads TGTGCCAGCAGCTTAGGGAGGACAGGGTTTGTTGGTACTGGGGCCAACGTCCTGACTTTC. The chain carries TRBV13 and TRBJ2-6, with 8 positions matching TRBD1. The germline CDR1 and CDR2 sequences are PRHDT and FYEKMQ (reference sequence). The CDR3 is made up of 20 amino acids. V was pared by 0 bases and J by 2 bases, with 12 bases of the junction left unmatched.

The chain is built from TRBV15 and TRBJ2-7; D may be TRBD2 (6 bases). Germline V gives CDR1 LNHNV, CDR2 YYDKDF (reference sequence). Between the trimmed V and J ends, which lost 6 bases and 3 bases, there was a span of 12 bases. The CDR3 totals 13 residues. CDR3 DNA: TGTGCCACCAGACTTCGGGGAGGCTACGAGCAGTACTTC. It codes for CATRLRGGYEQYF.

In DNA form, the CDR3 reads TGTGCCAGCAGTGAAGCACCCACCCAGGGGGCGCACGGCTACACCTTC. This sequence encodes CASSEAPTQGAHGYTF. The chain couples TRBV2 to TRBJ1-2, with 8 bases aligning to TRBD1. This CDR3 contains 16 residues. With V trimmed by 0 bases and J by 8 bases, 11 bases remained unmatched. Germline V gives CDR1 SNHLY, CDR2 FYNNEI.